This T cell receptor (beta chain) was recorded in a study of human T cells and chemical hapten exposure. TCRdb itself ran the RACE reads through MiXCR, one entry per CDR3 protein. The sample lists approximately 320,000 distinct CDR3 sequences, about 5% seen once, with over 7% in the top ten. Specified time point: pre-sensitization, week 0. Treatment in this sample: therapeutic diphenylcyclopropenone sensitization with weekly scalp DPC. This CDR3 has 14 residues. Germline-derived CDR1 and CDR2 are MDHEN and SYDVKM. Trimming left V 5 bases short and J 4 bases short, with 11 bases between. The receptor was isolated from a woman under 30 with alopecia areata. Some clones in this sample may be carry-over from other donors' samples. The material sequenced was whole blood, taken in connection with sensitization to the hapten diphenylcyclopropenone (DPC). V usage is TRBV28 and J usage is TRBJ2-2; D is perhaps TRBD1 (5 bases). CDR3: CASSGQGPTGELFF. The CDR3 region has the DNA TGTGCCAGCAGTGGGCAGGGCCCCACCGGGGAGCTGTTTTTT.